This T cell receptor beta chain derives from a study of response to subunit inactivated influenza vaccine (dated by TCRdb to between 2018 and 2020). Describing the broader study: Deep quantitative profiling of the T cell receptor repertoire was used in the study to follow responses to a trivalent subunit inactivated influenza vaccine.

Study-level results and caveats: The authors proposed that each seasonal influenza vaccination may bring in only a limited number of new T cells.

Libraries came from RT-PCR. TCRdb records Illumina HiSeq 2500 as the sequencer. TCRdb applied fastp at Q25 and MiXCR to the public reads, then kept only in-frame beta chains. Rows are combined by CDR3 protein, so each entry shows the most common genes and DNA. This sample gives roughly 500,000 distinct CDR3 sequences in total; approximately 24% of them show up just once. The top ten constitute approximately 2% of the sample. There are 11 amino acids in the CDR3, from cysteine to phenylalanine inclusive. The only DNA kept is the CDR3, 33 bases in frame from the first base. V is reduced by 5 bases and J by 4 bases, leaving a spacing of 5 bases between them. From the germline V gene, CDR1 is MNHEY and CDR2 is SVGEGT. Only a few counts were recorded for this clonotype. There is no known antigen for this receptor. Base quality data are lacking; no much larger clone is found one base away.

This chain joins TRBV6-2 or TRBV6-3 to TRBJ2-5; too little of a D gene remains to name it. The receptor comes from a man aged 45-65 years who received an inactivated influenza vaccine. Donor details come from another sample of the same person, matched by shared clones. Source: CD4+ T cells sorted from PBMCs, taken around 5 days after vaccination. The DNA is as follows: TGTGCCAGCAGTGTGCTAGAGACCCAGTACTTC. Translation gives CASSVLETQYF.